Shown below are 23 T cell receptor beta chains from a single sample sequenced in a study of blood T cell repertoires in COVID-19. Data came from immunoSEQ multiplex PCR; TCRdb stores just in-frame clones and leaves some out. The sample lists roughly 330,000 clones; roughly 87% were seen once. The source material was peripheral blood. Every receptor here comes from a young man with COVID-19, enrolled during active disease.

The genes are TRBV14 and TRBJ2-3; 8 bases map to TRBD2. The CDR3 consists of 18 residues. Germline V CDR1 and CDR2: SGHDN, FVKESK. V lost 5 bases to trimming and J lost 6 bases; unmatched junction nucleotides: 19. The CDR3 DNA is TGTGCCAGCAGCACCCTGGCGGGAGGCGGGAGGCCCAGCGATACGCAGTATTTT. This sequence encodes CASSTLAGGGRPSDTQYF.

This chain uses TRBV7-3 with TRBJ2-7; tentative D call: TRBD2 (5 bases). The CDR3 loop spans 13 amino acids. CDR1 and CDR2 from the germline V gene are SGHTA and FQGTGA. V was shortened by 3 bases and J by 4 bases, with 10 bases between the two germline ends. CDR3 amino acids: CASSLSGIYEQYF. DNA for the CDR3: TGTGCCAGCAGCTTGTCGGGGATTTACGAGCAGTACTTC. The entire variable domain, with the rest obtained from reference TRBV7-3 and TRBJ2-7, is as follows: GAGVSQTPSNKVTEKGKYVELRCDPISGHTALYWYRQSLGQGPEFLIYFQGTGAADDSGLPNDRFFAVRPEGSVSTLKIQRTERGDSAVYLCASSLSGIYEQYFGPGTRLTVT.

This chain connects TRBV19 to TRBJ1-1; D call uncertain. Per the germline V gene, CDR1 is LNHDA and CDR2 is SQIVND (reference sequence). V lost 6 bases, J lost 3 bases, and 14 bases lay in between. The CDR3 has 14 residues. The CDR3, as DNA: TGTGCCAGTAGGACTTTAGATGGATACACTGAAGCTTTCTTT. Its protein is CASRTLDGYTEAFF.

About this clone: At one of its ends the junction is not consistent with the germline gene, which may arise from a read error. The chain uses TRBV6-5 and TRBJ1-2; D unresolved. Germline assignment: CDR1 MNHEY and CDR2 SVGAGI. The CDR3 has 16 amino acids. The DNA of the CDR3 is TGTGCCAGCAGCTACTCGCGGGCCGGAGGTGTCGGTGGCTACACCTTC. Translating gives CASSYSRAGGVGGYTF.

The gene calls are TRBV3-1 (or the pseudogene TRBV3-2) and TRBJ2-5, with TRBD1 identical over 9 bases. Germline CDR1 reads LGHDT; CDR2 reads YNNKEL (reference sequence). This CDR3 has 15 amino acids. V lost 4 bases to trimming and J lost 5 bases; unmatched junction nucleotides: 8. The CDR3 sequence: CASSLGQGWWETQYF. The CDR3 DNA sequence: TGTGCCAGCAGCCTCGGACAGGGGTGGTGGGAGACCCAGTACTTC.

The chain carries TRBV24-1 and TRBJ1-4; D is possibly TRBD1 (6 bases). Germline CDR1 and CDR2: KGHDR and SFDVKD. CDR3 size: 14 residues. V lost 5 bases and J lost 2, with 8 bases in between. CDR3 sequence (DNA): TGTGCCACCAGTGGGGGGCGGACTAATGAAAAACTGTTTTTT. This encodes CATSGGRTNEKLFF.

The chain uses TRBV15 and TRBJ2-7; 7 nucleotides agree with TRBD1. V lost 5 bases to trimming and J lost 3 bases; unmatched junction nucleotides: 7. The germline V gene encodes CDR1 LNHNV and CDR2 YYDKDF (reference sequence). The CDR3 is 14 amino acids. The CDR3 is CATSDPWTGYEQYF. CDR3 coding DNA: TGTGCCACCAGCGACCCTTGGACAGGCTACGAGCAGTACTTC.

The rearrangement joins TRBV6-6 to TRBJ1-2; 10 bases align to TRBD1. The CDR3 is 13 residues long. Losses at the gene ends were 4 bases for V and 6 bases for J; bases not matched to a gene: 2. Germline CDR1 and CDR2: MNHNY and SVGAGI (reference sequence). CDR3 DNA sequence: TGTGCCAGCAGTTGGGGGACAGGGGATGGCTACACCTTC. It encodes CASSWGTGDGYTF.

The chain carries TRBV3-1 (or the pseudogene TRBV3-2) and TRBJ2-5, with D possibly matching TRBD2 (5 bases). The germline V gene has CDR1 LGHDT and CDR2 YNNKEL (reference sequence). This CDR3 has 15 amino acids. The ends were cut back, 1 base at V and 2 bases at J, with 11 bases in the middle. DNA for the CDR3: TGTGCCAGCAGCCAAGCGGGAACGGGGCAAGAGACCCAGTACTTC. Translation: CASSQAGTGQETQYF.

CDR3 sequence (DNA): TGCAGTGCTAGTAAAAGCGGGTCCTACAATGAGCAGTTCTTC. Encoded protein: CSASKSGSYNEQFF. The chain recombines TRBV20-1 with TRBJ2-1; TRBD2 is a possible D gene (6 bases). The germline gives CDR1 DFQATT, CDR2 SNEGSKA (reference sequence). Deletions cut 3 bases from V and 1 base from J, with 10 bases between. The CDR3 is made up of 14 amino acids.

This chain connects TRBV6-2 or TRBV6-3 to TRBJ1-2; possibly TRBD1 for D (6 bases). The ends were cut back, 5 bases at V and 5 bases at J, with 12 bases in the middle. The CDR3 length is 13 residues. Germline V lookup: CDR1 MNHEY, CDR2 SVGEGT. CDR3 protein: CASSHRTAYGYTF. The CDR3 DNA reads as TGTGCCAGCAGTCATAGGACAGCTTATGGCTACACCTTC.

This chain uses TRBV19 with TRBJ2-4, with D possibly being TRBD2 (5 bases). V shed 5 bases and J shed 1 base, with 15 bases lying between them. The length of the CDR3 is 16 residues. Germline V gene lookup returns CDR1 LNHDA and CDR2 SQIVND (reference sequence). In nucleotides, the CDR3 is TGTGCCAGTAGTGGATCCGGGGATAAGGCCAAAAACATTCAGTACTTC. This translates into CASSGSGDKAKNIQYF.

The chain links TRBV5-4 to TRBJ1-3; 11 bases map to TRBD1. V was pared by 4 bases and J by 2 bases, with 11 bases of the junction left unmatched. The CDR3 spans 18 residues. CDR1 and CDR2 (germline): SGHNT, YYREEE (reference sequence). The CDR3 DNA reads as TGTGCCAGCAGCCTGGGGGGACAGGGGGTCTCTACTGGAAACACCATATATTTT. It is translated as CASSLGGQGVSTGNTIYF.

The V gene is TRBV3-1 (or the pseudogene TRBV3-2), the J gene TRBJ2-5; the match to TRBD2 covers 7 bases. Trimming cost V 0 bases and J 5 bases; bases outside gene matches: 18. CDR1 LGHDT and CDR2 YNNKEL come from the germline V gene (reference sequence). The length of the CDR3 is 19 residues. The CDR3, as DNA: TGTGCCAGCAGCCAAGAGTTAGTAGAGGGAGGGGTTTTGGAGGAGACCCAGTACTTC. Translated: CASSQELVEGGVLEETQYF.

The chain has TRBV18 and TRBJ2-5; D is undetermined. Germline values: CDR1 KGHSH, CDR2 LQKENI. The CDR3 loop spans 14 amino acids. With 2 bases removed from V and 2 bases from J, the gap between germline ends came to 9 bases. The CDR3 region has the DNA TGTGCCAGCTCACCAGCGAGGTTGCAAGAGACCCAGTACTTC. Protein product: CASSPARLQETQYF.

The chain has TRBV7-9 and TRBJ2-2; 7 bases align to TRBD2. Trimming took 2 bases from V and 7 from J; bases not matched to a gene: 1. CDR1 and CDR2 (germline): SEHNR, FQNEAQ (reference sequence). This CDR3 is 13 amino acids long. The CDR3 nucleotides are TGTGCCAGCAGCTTAACTAGCGACGGGGAGCTGTTTTTT. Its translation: CASSLTSDGELFF. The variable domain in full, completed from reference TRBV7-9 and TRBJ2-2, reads DTGVSQNPRHKITKRGQNVTFRCDPISEHNRLYWYRQTLGQGPEFLTYFQNEAQLEKSRLLSDRFSAERPKGSFSTLEIQRTEQGDSAMYLCASSLTSDGELFFGEGSRLTVL.

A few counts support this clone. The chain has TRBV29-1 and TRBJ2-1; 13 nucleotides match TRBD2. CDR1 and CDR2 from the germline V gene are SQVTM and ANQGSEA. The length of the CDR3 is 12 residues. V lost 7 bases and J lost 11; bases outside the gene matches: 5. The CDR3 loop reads CSGRLAGGQQFF. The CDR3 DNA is TGCAGCGGCAGACTAGCGGGAGGCCAGCAGTTCTTC.

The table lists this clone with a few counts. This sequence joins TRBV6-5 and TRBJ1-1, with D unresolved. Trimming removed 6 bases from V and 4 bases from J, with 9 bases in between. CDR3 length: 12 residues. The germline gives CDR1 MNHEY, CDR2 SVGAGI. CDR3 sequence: CASRPVGTEAFF. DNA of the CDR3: TGTGCCAGCAGGCCTGTCGGCACTGAAGCTTTCTTT.

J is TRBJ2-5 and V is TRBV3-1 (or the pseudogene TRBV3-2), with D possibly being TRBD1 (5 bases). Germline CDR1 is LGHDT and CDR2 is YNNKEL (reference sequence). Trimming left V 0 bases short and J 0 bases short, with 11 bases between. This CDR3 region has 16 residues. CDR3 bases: TGTGCCAGCAGCCAAGATGGGGCCCCCCACCAAGAGACCCAGTACTTC. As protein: CASSQDGAPHQETQYF.

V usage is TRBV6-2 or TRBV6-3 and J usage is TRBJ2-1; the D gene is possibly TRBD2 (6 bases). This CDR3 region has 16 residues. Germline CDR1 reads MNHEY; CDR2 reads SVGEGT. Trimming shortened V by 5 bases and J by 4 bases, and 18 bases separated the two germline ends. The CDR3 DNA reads TGTGCCAGCAGTCGTCGATCGGAGGGGATTTACAATGAGCAGTTCTTC. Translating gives CASSRRSEGIYNEQFF.

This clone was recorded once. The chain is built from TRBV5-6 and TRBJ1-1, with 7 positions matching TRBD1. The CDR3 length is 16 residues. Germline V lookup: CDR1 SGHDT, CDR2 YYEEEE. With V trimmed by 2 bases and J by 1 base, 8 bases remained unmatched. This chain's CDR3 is CASSLLDRDENTEAFF. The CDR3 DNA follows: TGTGCCAGCAGCTTACTCGACAGGGACGAGAACACTGAAGCTTTCTTT.

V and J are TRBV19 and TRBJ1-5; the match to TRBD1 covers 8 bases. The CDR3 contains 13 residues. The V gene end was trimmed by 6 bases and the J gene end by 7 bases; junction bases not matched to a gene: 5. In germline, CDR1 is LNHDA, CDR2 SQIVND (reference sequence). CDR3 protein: CASSLDREQPQHF. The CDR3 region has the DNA TGTGCCAGTAGCCTGGACAGGGAGCAGCCCCAGCATTTT.

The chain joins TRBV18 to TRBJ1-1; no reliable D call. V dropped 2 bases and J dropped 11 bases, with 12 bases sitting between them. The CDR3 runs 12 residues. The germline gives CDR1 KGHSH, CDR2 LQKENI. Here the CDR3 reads CASSPTGREAFF. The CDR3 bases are TGTGCCAGCTCACCAACCGGGAGGGAGGCTTTCTTT.